This TCR beta chain is drawn from a study of T-cell memory formation after mild COVID-19 (dated by TCRdb to about 2021). With regard to the full study: Most TCR sequence clusters were specific to one of the two donors. T-cell clones expanding and contracting after mild COVID-19 in a couple of donors were tracked by longitudinal TCRalpha and TCRbeta repertoire sequencing. The cohort was made up of two young adult volunteers, one female and one male, who were previously healthy.

Remarks on this clonotype: The antigen this receptor binds is unknown. Base qualities were left out, and no much larger clone turns up one base away.

The paper's findings and limits, for the study overall: SARS-CoV-2 specificity was not confirmed for the second-wave clones peaking on day 37. Balanced CD4/CD8 phenotypes were observed for clones contracting from day 15 to 85, whereas a bias towards CD4+ was observed for a second wave of clones expanding from day 15 to 37. The study covered only a couple of mild cases, and larger cohorts including severe cases with pre-infection samples were considered necessary. Some responding clones were detected in pre-infection memory, which suggested that pre-existing cross-reactive memory T cells had joined the SARS-CoV-2 response. Contracting CD4+ clones appeared mostly in the CM and EM memory subsets, whereas CD8+ clones were enriched in EMRA.

Sequencing was performed on an Illumina NovaSeq 6000. TCRalpha and TCRbeta cDNA libraries were constructed by 5'RACE with constant-segment primers, with sample barcodes and unique molecular identifiers being introduced. RNA was extracted from every sample with Trizol reagent. Libraries were amplified in two PCR steps, with a second sample barcode and Illumina TruSeq adapters added in the second step. Sequencing of libraries was performed on an Illumina NovaSeq with 2 x 150 bp paired-end reads. Per the source publication's procedure: Reads were demultiplexed and collapsed into UMI-guided consensus sequences with migec v1.2.7. Using mixcr v2.1.11, the UMI consensuses were aligned to TRA and TRB V and J templates and assembled into clonotypes. A clonotype was counted as expanded or contracted only when both edgeR and NoisET called the clonotype significant, with the noise models trained on biological replicates. For edgeR calls, the cutoffs were a false discovery rate-adjusted p below 0.01 and a log2 fold-change threshold of 1. As an exploratory analysis of dynamics, PCA with hierarchical clustering was applied to max-normalized trajectories of the 1000 most abundant clonotypes. Each responding clone was given a CD4 or CD8 phenotype based on the CD4+ and CD8+ repertoires, which had been sequenced separately. TCRdb redid the processing of the public reads, applying fastp at Q25 and MiXCR, and retained in-frame beta chains. Entries that share a CDR3 protein sequence are merged under the most common genes and DNA. The V and J calls come from TCRdb's annotation, not from the publication. The sample table holds 250,000 to 300,000 distinct CDR3 sequences, of which around 16% were seen once. Approximately 23% of the sample goes to the ten largest clones.

Ficoll-Paque density gradient centrifugation was used to isolate PBMCs. Its CDR3 holds 14 amino acids, cysteine through phenylalanine. Left in the record is the CDR3 DNA by itself, 42 bases read in frame from the first base. According to the germline V gene, CDR1 reads SGHRS and CDR2 reads YFSETQ. V loses 6 bases at its end and J loses 7 bases; junction bases beyond the gene matches: 9. The sample consisted of PBMCs or a T cell subset sorted from them (not recorded which). The source of this sequence is a man aged 18 to 29 who had mild COVID-19 (a few samples of this study predate the infection). The sample titles of this study are shuffled in the database, so cell type and time point are left out; the donor was told from shared clones. The sequence links TRBV5-1 to TRBJ1-1; TRBD1 fits 10 bases in the junction. The DNA is as follows: TGCGCCAGCAACGAGCCGGGACAGGGGAATGAAGCTTTCTTT. This encodes CASNEPGQGNEAFF.